In this sample, the clone carrying this TCR beta chain turned up a few times. This entry is derived from a study of T cell repertoires in cytomegalovirus infection. TCRdb analysed the reads with MiXCR anew, one entry per CDR3 protein. The sample includes 350,000 to 450,000 distinct CDR3 sequences, approximately 18% of them seen just once. Germline V gives CDR1 SGHVS, CDR2 FNYEAQ. V trimming: 0 bases; J trimming: 3 bases; junction bases outside the gene matches: 7. This CDR3 comprises 16 residues. The receptor was isolated from a human donor in good health (CMV status not recorded). Some clones in this sample may be carry-over from other donors' samples. The V and J genes are TRBV7-6 and TRBJ2-7; TRBD1 agrees at 8 bases. The sequenced sample consisted of PBMCs. CDR3 DNA sequence: TGTGCCAGCAGCTTAGCGCCGGGACAGGAGAACTACGAGCAGTACTTC. Translation: CASSLAPGQENYEQYF.